This T cell receptor (beta chain) was identified in a study of breast tumors, draining lymph nodes, adjacent tissues (dated by TCRdb to 2016 to 2017). With respect to the entire study: TCR beta repertoires were compared across tumor, adjacent nontumor tissue and axillary lymph nodes obtained from breast cancer patients. The study aimed to assess the relationships and possible T-cell exchange between tumor, surrounding tissue and draining lymph node repertoires in human breast cancer.

The sample holds one count of this clonotype. The antigen it binds to is not known. One base away there is no much larger clone; base qualities are not given. A single read constitutes weak evidence. Clipping removes 0 bases from V and 1 base from J, with 4 as the unmatched junction base count. Inclusive of the bounding cysteine and phenylalanine, the CDR3 is 17 residues long. The kept DNA is CDR3 alone, 51 bases in frame from the first base. Sequences KGHSH (CDR1) and LQKENI (CDR2) are obtained from the germline V gene. TCRdb shows the sequencer as Illumina HiSeq 2000. Multiplex PCR amplification was used to build the TCR beta chain libraries. High-throughput sequencing was used to analyze the amplified TCR beta chain products. The raw public data were reprocessed by TCRdb itself: fastp quality trimming at Q25, MiXCR clonotype calling, in-frame beta chains only. Each CDR3 protein gets just one entry, which takes the most common genes and DNA from the rows behind it. The sample table records about 140,000 distinct CDR3 sequences; about 33% of these occur just once. The leading ten clones occupy less than 2.5% of the sample.

The research as a whole found: The study presented the conclusion that tumor T cells originate in lymph nodes as consistent with a hypothesis, not as something directly demonstrated. In luminal-like breast cancer, tumor and nontumor tissue repertoires resembled each other significantly more than in basal-like breast cancer. A scenario in which most tumor T cells derive from the lymph node and then expand within tumor tissue was judged to be consistent with the data. Tumor T-cell repertoires showed less diversity than lymph node repertoires and more diversity than nontumor tissue repertoires, and tumor T-cell repertoires showed preferential V and J gene usage.

Lymph node samples were obtained from the axillary draining lymph nodes of breast cancer patients. Here the chain combines TRBV18 and TRBJ2-2, with TRBD1 identical over 8 junction bases. The clonotype comes from a female donor with breast cancer. Some clones in this sample may be carry-over from other donors' samples. Sequencing was carried out using axillary lymph node tissue. Here the CDR3 is given as CASSPPQGAGNTGELFF. The sequenced DNA is TGTGCCAGCTCACCACCCCAGGGGGCTGGGAACACCGGGGAGCTGTTTTTT.